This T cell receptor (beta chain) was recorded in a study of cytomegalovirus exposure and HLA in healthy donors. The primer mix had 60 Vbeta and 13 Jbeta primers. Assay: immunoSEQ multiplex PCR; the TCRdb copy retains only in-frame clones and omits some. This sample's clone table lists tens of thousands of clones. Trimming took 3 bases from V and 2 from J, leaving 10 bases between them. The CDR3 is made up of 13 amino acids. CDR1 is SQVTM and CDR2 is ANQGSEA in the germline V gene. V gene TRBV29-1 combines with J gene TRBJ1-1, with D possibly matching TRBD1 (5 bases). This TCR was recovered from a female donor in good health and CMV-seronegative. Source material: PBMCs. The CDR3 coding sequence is TGCAGCGTTGAGGTCCAGGGCAACACTGAAGCTTTCTTT. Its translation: CSVEVQGNTEAFF.